This T cell receptor (beta chain) was captured by sequencing in a study of blood T cells in healthy people across ages. The CDR3 has 17 amino acids. V shed 4 bases and J 4 bases; nucleotides not matched to a gene: 7. Germline V gene lookup returns CDR1 MNHEY and CDR2 SMNVEV (reference sequence). With a J-beta primer mix and a sample-barcoded 5' primer, a second PCR ran 7 to 11 cycles. TCRdb called the 5' RACE reads again in MiXCR, with one record for every CDR3 protein. The sample yields some 930,000 distinct CDR3 sequences, 29% seen once. Concerning this clonotype: Antigen specificity is unknown.

Regarding the study as a whole: CMV status of donors was not determined, possibly confounding expanded clonotype changes. Per million T cells, TCR beta diversity dropped about linearly as age rose.

This sample also appeared in a second study, on T cells of mothers and their children. That investigation notes: cDNA was made from all extracted RNA, approximately 1.4 ug per 15 ul. Related mother-child pairs showed slightly, non-significantly higher overlap than unrelated pairs.

Input material: blood. The origin of this receptor is a woman aged 40 to 49 in good health. This rearrangement joins TRBV27 to TRBJ2-1; 13 bases agree with TRBD2. CDR3 loop: CASSSLTSGGEYNEQFF. In nucleotides, the CDR3 is TGTGCCAGCAGTTCTCTCACTAGCGGGGGGGAGTACAATGAGCAGTTCTTC.